This T cell receptor beta chain was identified during a study of T cells after yellow fever vaccination. Study-level points and caveats: It was a weaker secondary response, yet one that peaked faster, at day 5 versus 15.

Universal primer sites and UMIs were introduced during 5'RACE template-switching synthesis of TCR cDNA. TCRdb re-analysed the 5' RACE reads in MiXCR, keeping a single row per CDR3 protein. Here the sample spans 500,000 to 650,000 distinct CDR3 sequences, approximately 13% being singletons. This clonotype was seen only a few times. Its antigen is unknown. This CDR3 has 16 residues. Germline V gene data show CDR1 as LGHNA and CDR2 as YSLEER. V was pared by 1 base and J by 3 bases, with 15 bases between. Sample: PBMCs, taken on the day of the yellow fever booster vaccination. The V and J genes are TRBV4-3 and TRBJ1-2; D is possibly TRBD1 (6 bases). The sequence was collected from a man younger than 45 who received the YFV17D yellow fever vaccine. This CDR3 is CASSQVMPGADYGYTF. CDR3 DNA sequence: TGCGCCAGCAGCCAAGTAATGCCAGGGGCAGACTATGGCTACACCTTC.